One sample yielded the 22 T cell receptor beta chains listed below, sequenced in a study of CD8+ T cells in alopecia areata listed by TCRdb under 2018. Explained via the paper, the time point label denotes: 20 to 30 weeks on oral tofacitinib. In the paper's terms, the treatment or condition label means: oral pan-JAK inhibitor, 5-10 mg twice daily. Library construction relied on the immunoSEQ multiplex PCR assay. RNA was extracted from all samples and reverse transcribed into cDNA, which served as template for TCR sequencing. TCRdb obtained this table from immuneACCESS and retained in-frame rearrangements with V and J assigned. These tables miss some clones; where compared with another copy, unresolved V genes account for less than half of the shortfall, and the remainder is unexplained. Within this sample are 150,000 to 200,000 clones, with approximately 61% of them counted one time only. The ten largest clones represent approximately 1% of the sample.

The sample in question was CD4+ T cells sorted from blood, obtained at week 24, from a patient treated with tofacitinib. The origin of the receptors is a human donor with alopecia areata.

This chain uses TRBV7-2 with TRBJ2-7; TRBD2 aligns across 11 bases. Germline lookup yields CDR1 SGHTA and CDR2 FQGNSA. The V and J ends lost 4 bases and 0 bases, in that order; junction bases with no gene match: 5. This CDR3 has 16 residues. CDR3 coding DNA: TGTGCCAGCAGCTCCCGTAGCGGGGGGGCCTCCTACGAGCAGTACTTC. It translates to CASSSRSGGASYEQYF.

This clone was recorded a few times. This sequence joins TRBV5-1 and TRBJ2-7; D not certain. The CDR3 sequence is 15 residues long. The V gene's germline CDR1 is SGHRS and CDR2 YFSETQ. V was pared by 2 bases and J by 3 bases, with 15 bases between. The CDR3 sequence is CASSFRQPGNYEQYF. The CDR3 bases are TGCGCCAGCAGCTTCCGCCAACCGGGCAACTACGAGCAGTACTTC.

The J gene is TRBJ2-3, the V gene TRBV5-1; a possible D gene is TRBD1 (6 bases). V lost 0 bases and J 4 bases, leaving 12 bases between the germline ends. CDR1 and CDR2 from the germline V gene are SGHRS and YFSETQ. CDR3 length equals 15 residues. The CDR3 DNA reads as TGCGCCAGCAGCTTGGGGGGGCCTTGGGCAGATACGCAGTATTTT. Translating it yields CASSLGGPWADTQYF.

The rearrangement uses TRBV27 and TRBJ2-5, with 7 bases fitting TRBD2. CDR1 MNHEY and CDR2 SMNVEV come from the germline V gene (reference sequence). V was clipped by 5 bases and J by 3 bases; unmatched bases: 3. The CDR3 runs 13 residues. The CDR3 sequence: CASSRGGEETQYF. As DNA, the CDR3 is TGTGCCAGCAGTCGGGGAGGGGAAGAGACCCAGTACTTC.

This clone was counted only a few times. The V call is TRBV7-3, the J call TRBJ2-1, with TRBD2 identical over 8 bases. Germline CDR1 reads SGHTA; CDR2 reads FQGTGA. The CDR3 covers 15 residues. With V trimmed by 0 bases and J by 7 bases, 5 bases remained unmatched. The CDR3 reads CASSLTAAGGNEQFF. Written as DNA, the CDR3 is TGTGCCAGCAGCTTAACCGCCGCGGGGGGTAATGAGCAGTTCTTC.

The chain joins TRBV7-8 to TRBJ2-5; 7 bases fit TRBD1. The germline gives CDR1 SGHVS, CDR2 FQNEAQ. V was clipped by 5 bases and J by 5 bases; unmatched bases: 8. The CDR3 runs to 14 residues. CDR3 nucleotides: TGTGCCAGCAGCAAGGACAGGCTCTGGGAGACCCAGTACTTC. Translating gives CASSKDRLWETQYF.

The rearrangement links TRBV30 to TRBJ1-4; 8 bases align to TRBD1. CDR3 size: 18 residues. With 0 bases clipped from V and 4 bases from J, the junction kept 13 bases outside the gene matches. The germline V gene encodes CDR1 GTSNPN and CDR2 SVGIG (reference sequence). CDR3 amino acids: CAWSVPDREWLFNEKLFF. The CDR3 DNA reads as TGTGCCTGGAGTGTACCGGACAGGGAATGGCTATTTAATGAAAAACTGTTTTTT.

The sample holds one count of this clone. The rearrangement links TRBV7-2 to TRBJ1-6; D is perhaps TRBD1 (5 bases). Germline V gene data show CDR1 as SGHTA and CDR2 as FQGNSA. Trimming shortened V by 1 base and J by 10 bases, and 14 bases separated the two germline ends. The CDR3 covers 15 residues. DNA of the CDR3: TGTGCCAGCAGCTTAGTTCAGGGTGTAAGATCACCCCTCCACTTT. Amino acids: CASSLVQGVRSPLHF.

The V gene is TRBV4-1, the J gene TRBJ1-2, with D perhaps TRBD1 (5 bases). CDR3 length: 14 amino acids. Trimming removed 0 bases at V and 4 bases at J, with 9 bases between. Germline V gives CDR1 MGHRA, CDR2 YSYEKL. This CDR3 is CASSQESRAYGYTF. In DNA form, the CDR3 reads TGCGCCAGCAGCCAAGAATCCAGGGCCTATGGCTACACCTTC.

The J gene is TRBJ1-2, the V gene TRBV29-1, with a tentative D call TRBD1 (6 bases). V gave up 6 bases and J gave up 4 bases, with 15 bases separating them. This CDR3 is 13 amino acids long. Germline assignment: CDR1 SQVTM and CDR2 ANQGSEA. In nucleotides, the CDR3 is TGCAGCGTCGAGGGGGACTCCCGCTATGGCTACACCTTC. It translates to CSVEGDSRYGYTF.

CDR3 sequence: CASSQQIGGTQYF. CDR3 DNA sequence: TGCGCCAGCAGCCAACAGATTGGGGGGACCCAGTACTTC. The V call is TRBV4-3, the J call TRBJ2-5; TRBD1 or TRBD2 may be the D gene (5 bases each). This CDR3 has 13 amino acids. V was shortened by 2 bases and J by 7 bases, with 11 bases between the two germline ends. Germline-derived CDR1 and CDR2 are LGHNA and YSLEER.

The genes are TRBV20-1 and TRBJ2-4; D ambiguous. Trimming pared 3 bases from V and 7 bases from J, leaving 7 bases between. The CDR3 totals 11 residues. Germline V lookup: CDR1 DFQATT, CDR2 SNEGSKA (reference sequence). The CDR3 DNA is TGCAGTGCTAGGTTCATCAACATTCAGTACTTC. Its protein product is CSARFINIQYF.

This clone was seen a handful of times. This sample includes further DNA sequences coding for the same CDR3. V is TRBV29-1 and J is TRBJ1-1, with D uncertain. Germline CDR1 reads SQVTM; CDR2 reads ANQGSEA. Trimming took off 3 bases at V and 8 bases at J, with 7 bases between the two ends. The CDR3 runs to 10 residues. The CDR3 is CSVETVEAFF. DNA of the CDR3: TGCAGCGTTGAGACGGTAGAAGCTTTCTTT.

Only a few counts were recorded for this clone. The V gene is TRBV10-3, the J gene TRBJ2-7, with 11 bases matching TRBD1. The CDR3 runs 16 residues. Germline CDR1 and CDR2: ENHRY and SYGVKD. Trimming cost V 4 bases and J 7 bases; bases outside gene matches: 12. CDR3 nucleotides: TGTGCCATCAGTGGGACCGGGACAGGGGGAACGGGGGAGCAGTACTTC. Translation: CAISGTGTGGTGEQYF.

The CDR3 coding sequence is TGCAGCGTCAAGACAGGGGGGAGCACTGAAGCTTTCTTT. This sequence encodes CSVKTGGSTEAFF. The chain has TRBV29-1 and TRBJ1-1; 9 bases agree with TRBD1. V lost 6 bases, J lost 4 bases, and 6 bases stayed unmatched. This CDR3 is built from 13 residues. The germline V gene encodes CDR1 SQVTM and CDR2 ANQGSEA.

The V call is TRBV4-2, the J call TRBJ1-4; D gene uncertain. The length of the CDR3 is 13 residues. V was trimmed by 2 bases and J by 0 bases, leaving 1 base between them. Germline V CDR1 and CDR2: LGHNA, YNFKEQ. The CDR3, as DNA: TGTGCCAGCAGCCAATCAACTAATGAAAAACTGTTTTTT. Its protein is CASSQSTNEKLFF.

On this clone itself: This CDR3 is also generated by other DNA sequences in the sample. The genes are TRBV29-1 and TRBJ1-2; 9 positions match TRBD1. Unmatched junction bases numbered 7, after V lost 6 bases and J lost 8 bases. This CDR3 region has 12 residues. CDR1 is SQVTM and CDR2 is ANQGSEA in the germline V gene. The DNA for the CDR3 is TGCAGCGTGGAACAGGGGGCCGGGGGCTACACCTTC. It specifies CSVEQGAGGYTF.

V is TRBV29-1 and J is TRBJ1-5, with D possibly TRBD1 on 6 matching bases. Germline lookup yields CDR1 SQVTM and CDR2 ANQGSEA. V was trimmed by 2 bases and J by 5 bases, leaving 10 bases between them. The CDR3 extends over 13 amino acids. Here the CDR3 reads CSVELGADQPQHF. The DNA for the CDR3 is TGCAGCGTTGAATTGGGGGCTGATCAGCCCCAGCATTTT.

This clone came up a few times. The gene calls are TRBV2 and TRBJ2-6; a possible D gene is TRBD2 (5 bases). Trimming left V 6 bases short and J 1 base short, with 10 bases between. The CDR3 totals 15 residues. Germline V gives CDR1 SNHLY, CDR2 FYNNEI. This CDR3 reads CASSPTGSGANVLTF. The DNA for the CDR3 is TGTGCCAGCAGCCCAACGGGGTCTGGGGCCAACGTCCTGACTTTC.

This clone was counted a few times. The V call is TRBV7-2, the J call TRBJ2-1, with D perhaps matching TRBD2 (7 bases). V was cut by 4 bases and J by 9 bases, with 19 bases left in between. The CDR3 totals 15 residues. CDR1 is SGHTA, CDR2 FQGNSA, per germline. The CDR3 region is CASSSRVGGGREQFF. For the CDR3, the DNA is TGTGCCAGCAGCTCCCGAGTGGGCGGGGGCCGTGAGCAGTTCTTC.

Written as DNA, the CDR3 is TGTGCCAGCAGCCCAACGGGGGGGACTGAAAAACTGTTTTTT. Translating it yields CASSPTGGTEKLFF. The chain has TRBV5-4 and TRBJ1-4; tentative D call: TRBD1 (5 bases). V lost 4 bases and J lost 7, with 14 bases in between. CDR1 is SGHNT and CDR2 is YYREEE in the germline V gene (reference sequence). CDR3 size: 14 residues.

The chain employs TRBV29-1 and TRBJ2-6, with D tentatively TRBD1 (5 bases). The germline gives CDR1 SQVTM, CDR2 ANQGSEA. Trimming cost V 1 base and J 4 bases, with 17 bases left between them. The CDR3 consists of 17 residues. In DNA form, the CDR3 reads TGCAGCGTTGAAGGTGTAGCAGGGCTTCCCGGGGCCAACGTCCTGACTTTC. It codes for CSVEGVAGLPGANVLTF. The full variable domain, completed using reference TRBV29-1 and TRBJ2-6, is SAVISQKPSRDICQRGTSLTIQCQVDSQVTMMFWYRQQPGQSLTLIATANQGSEATYESGFVIDKFPISRPNLTFSTLTVSNMSPEDSSIYLCSVEGVAGLPGANVLTFGAGSRLTVL.